The 29 T cell receptor beta chains listed next were all sequenced from one sample in a study of T cell repertoires in cytomegalovirus infection. These receptors have no known antigen. TCRdb re-derived calls from the reads in MiXCR, one entry per CDR3 protein. The sample has around 800,000 distinct CDR3 sequences, approximately 29% seen once. The specimen comprised cultured CD8+ T cells from PBMCs, sampled from culture after CMV antigen stimulation. The source of these receptors is a human donor in good health (CMV status not recorded). Some clones in this sample may be carry-over from other donors' samples.

This chain uses TRBV7-6 with TRBJ1-2; TRBD1 aligns across 8 bases. Per germline, CDR1 SGHVS and CDR2 FNYEAQ. The CDR3 extends over 15 amino acids. The junction had 5 bases not matched to a gene; V was cut back by 1 base and J by 4 bases. This chain's CDR3 is CASSLDDQGAYGYTF. Written as DNA, the CDR3 is TGTGCCAGCAGCTTAGATGACCAGGGGGCCTATGGCTACACCTTC.

The chain carries TRBV20-1 and TRBJ2-7; TRBD1 matches at 9 bases. Per the germline V gene, CDR1 is DFQATT and CDR2 is SNEGSKA (reference sequence). The CDR3 loop spans 17 amino acids. Unmatched junction bases numbered 13, after V lost 3 bases and J lost 1 base. The CDR3 nucleotides are TGCAGTGCTAGCCCTCTCTGGACAGGGGAGAGGTCCTACGAGCAGTACTTC. As protein: CSASPLWTGERSYEQYF.

This clonotype occurred a few times. The chain couples TRBV29-1 to TRBJ2-2; TRBD1 might be the D (7 bases). The CDR3 loop spans 12 amino acids. Germline V lookup: CDR1 SQVTM, CDR2 ANQGSEA. Trimming pared 6 bases from V and 5 bases from J, leaving 10 bases between. The CDR3 protein is CSVAGGTGELFF. DNA of the CDR3: TGCAGCGTCGCAGGGGGGACCGGGGAGCTGTTTTTT.

This clonotype appeared a few times. The rearrangement joins TRBV2 to TRBJ2-1; TRBD2 aligns across 7 bases. Germline V lookup: CDR1 SNHLY, CDR2 FYNNEI. The CDR3 is made up of 13 amino acids. Trimming cost V 8 bases and J 7 bases; bases outside gene matches: 8. The CDR3 protein is CASVTGGSNEQFF. The CDR3 bases are TGTGCCAGCGTCACGGGGGGATCAAATGAGCAGTTCTTC.

This clonotype was picked up a small number of times. This rearrangement joins TRBV27 to TRBJ2-3, with 7 bases that match TRBD2. The CDR3 has 14 residues. J was trimmed by 2 bases and V by 6 bases; bases with no gene match: 5. Germline loops: CDR1 MNHEY, CDR2 SMNVEV (reference sequence). CDR3 sequence: CASRVGGFTDTQYF. CDR3 bases: TGTGCCAGCAGAGTCGGGGGGTTCACAGATACGCAGTATTTT.

The chain recombines TRBV7-6 with TRBJ1-1; D is unresolved. Trimming removed 5 bases at V and 1 base at J, with 17 bases between. Looked up from germline, CDR1 is SGHVS and CDR2 is FNYEAQ. The CDR3 is 16 residues long. CDR3 sequence reads: CASSPPFGRKNTEAFF. The CDR3 DNA reads as TGTGCCAGCAGCCCCCCTTTTGGCAGGAAGAACACTGAAGCTTTCTTT. The whole variable domain, remainder taken from reference TRBV7-6 and TRBJ1-1, is GAGVSQSPRYKVTKRGQDVALRCDPISGHVSLYWYRQALGQGPEFLTYFNYEAQQDKSGLPNDRFSAERPEGSISTLTIQRTEQRDSAMYRCASSPPFGRKNTEAFFGQGTRLTVV.

In its sample, this clonotype was seen a few times. The rearrangement joins TRBV7-9 to TRBJ2-7; D gene unclear. V lost 3 bases to trimming and J lost 4 bases, with 10 bases between them. CDR1 and CDR2 from the germline V gene are SEHNR and FQNEAQ (reference sequence). The CDR3 covers 13 residues. The CDR3 DNA is TGTGCCAGCAGCTTCGGGCAGATTTACGAGCAGTACTTC. Encoded protein: CASSFGQIYEQYF. The variable domain in full, with the rest retrieved from reference TRBV7-9 and TRBJ2-7, is DTGVSQNPRHKITKRGQNVTFRCDPISEHNRLYWYRQTLGQGPEFLTYFQNEAQLEKSRLLSDRFSAERPKGSFSTLEIQRTEQGDSAMYLCASSFGQIYEQYFGPGTRLTVT.

The genes are TRBV18 and TRBJ2-1; D is unresolved. V shed 1 base and J shed 0 bases, with 13 bases lying between them. This CDR3 spans 17 amino acids. The germline V gene encodes CDR1 KGHSH and CDR2 LQKENI. The CDR3 sequence is CASSPRPDRSSYNEQFF. In DNA form, the CDR3 reads TGTGCCAGCTCACCACGTCCGGACCGGAGCTCCTACAATGAGCAGTTCTTC.

This clonotype was recorded many times. This chain joins TRBV11-2 and TRBJ2-3, with D possibly matching TRBD2 (5 bases). CDR3 length equals 15 residues. V lost 2 bases, J lost 4 bases, and 13 bases lay in between. Germline values: CDR1 SGHAT, CDR2 FQNNGV. CDR3 nucleotide sequence: TGTGCCAGCAGCTTAAGAGGGAGAGGCCCAGATACGCAGTATTTT. The encoded protein is CASSLRGRGPDTQYF.

The V gene is TRBV6-5, the J gene TRBJ1-5; D gene unclear. Germline CDR1 and CDR2: MNHEY and SVGAGI. The CDR3 has 16 residues. The germline V and J ends were trimmed by 2 bases and 0 bases, with 11 bases remaining between them. The CDR3 loop is CASSYAPFDSNQPQHF. The DNA for the CDR3 is TGTGCCAGCAGTTACGCCCCGTTCGATAGCAATCAGCCCCAGCATTTT.

As for this clonotype: A much larger clone differs by one base, so this may be a read error. This CDR3 fails to terminate in the conserved phenylalanine or tryptophan, so it likely reflects a read error. The chain combines TRBV28 with TRBJ2-1; the match to TRBD2 covers 13 bases. The V gene's germline CDR1 is MDHEN and CDR2 SYDVKM. V trimming: 6 bases; J trimming: 2 bases; junction bases outside the gene matches: 7. The CDR3 contains 17 residues. The CDR3 coding sequence is TGTGCCAGCAGAACACGGACTAGCGGGGGCCCCTACAATGAGCAGTTCTCC. As protein: CASRTRTSGGPYNEQFS.

Regarding this clonotype: This may be a read error, as it is one base from a much larger clone. V and J are TRBV12-3 or TRBV12-4 and TRBJ2-1, with 7 nucleotides matching TRBD2. The CDR3 contains 13 residues. Here the CDR3 reads CVSIGAGWVEQFF. CDR3 DNA sequence: TGTGTCAGCATTGGAGCGGGGTGGGTTGAGCAGTTCTTC.

This clonotype appeared many times. CDR3 region: CASSLVAGGREQYV. CDR3 nucleotides: TGTGCCAGCAGCTTAGTAGCGGGGGGGCGTGAGCAGTACGTC. This sequence joins TRBV7-8 and TRBJ2-7; TRBD2 aligns across 11 bases. V dropped 1 base and J dropped 7; count of bases not matched to a gene: 3. The CDR3 covers 14 residues. The germline V gene encodes CDR1 SGHVS and CDR2 FQNEAQ.

Comments on this clonotype: One end of the junction is discordant with germline, which a read error may explain. V usage is TRBV5-6 and J usage is TRBJ2-5; TRBD2 aligns across 7 bases. The CDR3 is 16 amino acids. Germline V gene lookup returns CDR1 SGHDT and CDR2 YYEEEE. CDR3 in DNA: TGTGTCAGCAGCTTGATGGGGACTACCCTTCTAGGAGCCCAGTACTTC. Protein sequence: CVSSLMGTTLLGAQYF.

DNA of the CDR3: TGTGCCATCAGTTTCGACAGGGCCGTGGTGGGGTTCTATGGCTACACCTTC. Residues: CAISFDRAVVGFYGYTF. The chain links TRBV10-3 to TRBJ1-2, with 7 positions matching TRBD1. CDR1 ENHRY and CDR2 SYGVKD come from the germline V gene. The V segment lost 5 bases and the J segment 4 bases; nucleotides outside the gene matches: 16. The CDR3 runs 17 residues.

The chain joins TRBV7-9 to TRBJ1-1; D is perhaps TRBD1 (6 bases). Trimming removed 5 bases from V and 9 bases from J, with 37 bases in between. The CDR3 loop spans 20 amino acids. The V gene's germline CDR1 is SEHNR and CDR2 FQNEAQ (reference sequence). The CDR3 region is CASSGGAGGPNLQFERKAFF. The CDR3 nucleotides read TGTGCCAGCAGCGGGGGGGCAGGCGGACCCAACTTGCAATTCGAGAGGAAAGCTTTCTTT.

This clonotype was found a few times. The CDR3, as DNA: TGTGCCACGGGACTAGCGGGGTCGAGCAATGAGCAGTTCTTC. This gives the protein CATGLAGSSNEQFF. This chain uses TRBV27 with TRBJ2-1; 13 positions agree with TRBD2. In germline, CDR1 is MNHEY, CDR2 SMNVEV (reference sequence). The CDR3 extends over 14 amino acids. The J segment lost 6 bases and the V segment lost 10 bases, leaving 6 bases of the junction unmatched.

This chain links TRBV5-6 with TRBJ2-1; D is perhaps TRBD1 (6 bases). The germline V and J ends were trimmed by 4 bases and 11 bases, with 13 bases remaining between them. This CDR3 has 12 amino acids. The germline V gene encodes CDR1 SGHDT and CDR2 YYEEEE. The CDR3, as DNA: TGTGCCAGCAGCACAGGACAGAAGAAGCAGTTCTTC. As protein: CASSTGQKKQFF.

The rearrangement uses TRBV7-9 and TRBJ1-6; D may be TRBD1 (5 bases). The V gene's germline CDR1 is SEHNR and CDR2 FQNEAQ (reference sequence). The CDR3 is 18 residues long. V was shortened by 2 bases and J by 0 bases, with 14 bases between the two germline ends. The CDR3 DNA follows: TGTGCCAGCAGCTTATTTTCCTACAGGAGCTCCTATAATTCACCCCTCCACTTT. Its translation is CASSLFSYRSSYNSPLHF.

There are a few counts of this clonotype. CDR3 residues: CASSLAGRGVSYNEQFF. In DNA, the CDR3 is TGTGCCAGCAGCTTGGCTGGGCGGGGGGTCTCCTACAATGAGCAGTTCTTC. The chain uses TRBV5-4 and TRBJ2-1; 8 nucleotides align to TRBD2. Losses at the gene ends were 0 bases for V and 0 bases for J; bases not matched to a gene: 5. Per germline, CDR1 SGHNT and CDR2 YYREEE (reference sequence). CDR3 size: 17 residues.

J is TRBJ1-1 and V is TRBV20-1; D gene ambiguous. The ends were cut back, 1 base at V and 7 bases at J, with 16 bases in the middle. Germline CDR1 and CDR2: DFQATT and SNEGSKA (reference sequence). The CDR3 runs to 14 residues. The CDR3 bases are TGCAGTGCTAGAGGTTTCGAACCGGTGGGTGAAGCTTTCTTT. Its protein is CSARGFEPVGEAFF.

The genes are TRBV7-4 and TRBJ2-5; 10 nucleotides line up with TRBD1. V lost 5 bases to trimming and J lost 4 bases; unmatched junction nucleotides: 19. The germline CDR1 and CDR2 sequences are SGHVT and SQSDAQ. The CDR3 loop spans 19 amino acids. This CDR3 is CASSLPGATGGEFGETQYF. The CDR3 DNA reads TGTGCCAGCAGCCTACCGGGGGCGACAGGGGGCGAATTTGGAGAGACCCAGTACTTC. Full variable domain (outside the CDR3, taken from reference TRBV7-4 and TRBJ2-5): GAGVSQSPRYKVAKRGRDVALRCDSISGHVTLYWYRQTLGQGSEVLTYSQSDAQRDKSGRPSGRFSAERPERSVSTLKIQRTEQGDSAVYLCASSLPGATGGEFGETQYFGPGTRLLVL.

V is TRBV13 and J is TRBJ1-4; 10 nucleotides align to TRBD1. Trimming took 8 bases from V and 3 from J; bases not matched to a gene: 12. The germline V gene encodes CDR1 PRHDT and CDR2 FYEKMQ (reference sequence). The CDR3 has 17 residues. As DNA, the CDR3 is TGTGCCAGCTCCTTGAGACAGGGGGCCCCAGCTAATGAAAAACTGTTTTTT. Protein: CASSLRQGAPANEKLFF. The full variable domain, in which reference TRBV13 and TRBJ1-4 provide the parts outside the CDR3, is AAGVIQSPRHLIKEKRETATLKCYPIPRHDTVYWYQQGPGQDPQFLISFYEKMQSDKGSIPDRFSAQQFSDYHSELNMSSLELGDSALYFCASSLRQGAPANEKLFFGSGTQLSVL.

This clonotype occurred a few times. The chain uses TRBV12-3 or TRBV12-4 and TRBJ2-7; D remains unclear. Trimming shortened V by 3 bases and J by 4 bases, and 7 bases separated the two germline ends. The CDR3 length is 12 residues. The chain's CDR3 is CASSFSRYEQYF. Written as DNA, the CDR3 is TGTGCCAGCAGTTTTTCCAGATACGAGCAGTACTTC.

This chain uses TRBV12-3 or TRBV12-4 with TRBJ2-5; D is possibly TRBD1 (5 bases). The CDR3 has 13 amino acids. Trimming removed 5 bases from V and 2 bases from J, with 9 bases in between. This chain's CDR3 is CASSIGHQETQYF. As DNA, the CDR3 is TGTGCCAGCAGTATTGGACATCAAGAGACCCAGTACTTC.

This sequence joins TRBV28 and TRBJ1-1; D call uncertain. The germline V gene encodes CDR1 MDHEN and CDR2 SYDVKM. V shed 7 bases and J shed 0 bases, with 9 bases lying between them. This CDR3 comprises 13 residues. In nucleotides, the CDR3 is TGTGCCAGCAAAGAGATCATGAACACTGAAGCTTTCTTT. Protein sequence: CASKEIMNTEAFF.

V is TRBV6-8 and J is TRBJ2-1; D is undetermined. The V gene lost 8 bases and the J gene lost 8 bases, with 16 bases spanning the gap. The CDR3 totals 13 residues. Germline V gene sequence: CDR1 MNHGY, CDR2 SAAAGT. CDR3 nucleotide sequence: TGTGCCAGCCGAGAGAACAAAGGGTATGAGCAGTTCTTC. As protein: CASRENKGYEQFF.

The table lists this clonotype with many counts. The chain combines TRBV12-3 or TRBV12-4 with TRBJ1-5, with D uncertain. Between the trimmed V and J ends, which lost 6 bases and 0 bases, there was a span of 6 bases. The CDR3 has 13 amino acids. CDR3 sequence reads: CASRQYSNQPQHF. The CDR3 DNA is TGTGCCAGCAGACAGTATAGCAATCAGCCCCAGCATTTT.

The chain links TRBV29-1 to TRBJ2-5; the match to TRBD2 covers 10 bases. CDR1 SQVTM and CDR2 ANQGSEA come from the germline V gene. With 0 bases clipped from V and 2 bases from J, the junction kept 3 bases outside the gene matches. There are 15 residues in the CDR3. CDR3 bases: TGCAGCGTTGAAGAACTAGCGGGGTTTCAAGAGACCCAGTACTTC. This encodes CSVEELAGFQETQYF.